This note documents a single T cell receptor (beta chain) sequence. From RNA transcripts, TCR beta CDR3 regions were amplified. The HTBI primer set was used in a first-round RT-PCR of the TCR CDR3. TCRdb called the multiplex PCR reads again in MiXCR, with one record for every CDR3 protein. Here the sample spans some 380,000 distinct CDR3 sequences, about 13% being singletons. The entry originates in a study of T cells in Graves' hyperthyroidism and ophthalmopathy. Trimming pared 3 bases from V and 6 bases from J, leaving 3 bases between. From germline, CDR1 is ENHRY and CDR2 SYGVKD. The CDR3 has 12 residues.

V usage is TRBV10-3 and J usage is TRBJ1-6; D is unclear. The clonotype was recovered from a man aged 25 to 45 with Graves' hyperthyroidism that later progressed to Graves' ophthalmopathy. The sample taken for sequencing was blood. DNA for the CDR3: TGTGCCATCAGTGACGTTAATTCACCCCTCCACTTT. Its translation is CAISDVNSPLHF.